The T cell receptor beta chain under discussion was sequenced for a study of CD8 T cells in Susac syndrome. This clonotype was recorded only once. TCR beta was sequenced from blood CD8+ and CD4+ T cells. The multiple sclerosis controls consisted of treatment-naive patients with relapsing-remitting disease, either stable or active. The authors negatively isolated CD8+ and CD4+ T cells and FACS-enriched TEMRA cells. Random hexamers primed reverse transcription of about 0.5 to 1 ug RNA. Multiplex immunoSEQ PCR targeted 54 Vbeta and 13 Jbeta TCR beta segments. A single record per CDR3 protein comes from TCRdb applying MiXCR to the immunoSEQ multiplex PCR reads. The data contain over 200,000 distinct CDR3 sequences, about 95% of them seen just once; the ten biggest clones take up approximately 0.082%. The source material was CD4+ T cells from PBMCs. The sequence was collected from a human donor with multiple sclerosis.

The CDR3: CAWERGYSYNEQFF. The CDR3 coding sequence is TGTGCCTGGGAGCGGGGCTACTCCTACAATGAGCAGTTCTTC. The chain couples TRBV30 to TRBJ2-1; 7 bases align to TRBD2. CDR1 is GTSNPN, CDR2 SVGIG, per germline (reference sequence). This CDR3 is built from 14 residues. Trimming removed 5 bases from V and 0 bases from J; junction bases left unmatched: 4. The full variable domain, in which reference TRBV30 and TRBJ2-1 provide the parts outside the CDR3, is SQTIHQWPATLVQPVGSPLSLECTVEGTSNPNLYWYRQAAGRGLQLLFYSVGIGQISSEVPQNLSASRPQDRQFILSSKKLLLSDSGFYLCAWERGYSYNEQFFGPGTRLTVL.